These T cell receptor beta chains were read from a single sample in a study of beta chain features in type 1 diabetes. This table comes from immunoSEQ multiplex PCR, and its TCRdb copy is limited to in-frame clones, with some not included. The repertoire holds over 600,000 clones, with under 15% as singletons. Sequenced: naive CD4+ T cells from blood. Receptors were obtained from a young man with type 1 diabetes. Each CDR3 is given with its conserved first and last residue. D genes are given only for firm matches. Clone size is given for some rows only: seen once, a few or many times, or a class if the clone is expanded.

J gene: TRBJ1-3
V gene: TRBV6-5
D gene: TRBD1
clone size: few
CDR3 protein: CASRDRGRNTIYF
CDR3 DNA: TGTGCCAGCCGTGACAGGGGACGAAACACCATATATTTT

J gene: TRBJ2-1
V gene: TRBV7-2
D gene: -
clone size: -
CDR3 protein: CASVLGVYNEQFF
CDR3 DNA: TGTGCCAGCGTCCTGGGGGTCTACAATGAGCAGTTCTTC

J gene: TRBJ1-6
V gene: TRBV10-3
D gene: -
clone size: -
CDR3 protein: CAISEKGDGGSPLHF
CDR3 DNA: TGTGCCATCAGTGAAAAAGGTGACGGGGGGTCACCCCTCCACTTT

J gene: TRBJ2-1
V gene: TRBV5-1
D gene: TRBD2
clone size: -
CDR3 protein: CASSLAASGGGYNEQFF
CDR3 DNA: TGCGCCAGCAGCTTGGCCGCGAGCGGGGGCGGCTACAATGAGCAGTTCTTC

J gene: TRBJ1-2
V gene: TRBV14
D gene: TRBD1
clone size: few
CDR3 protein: CASRLTGSNYGYTF
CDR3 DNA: TGTGCCAGCAGGCTGACAGGGTCAAACTATGGCTACACCTTC

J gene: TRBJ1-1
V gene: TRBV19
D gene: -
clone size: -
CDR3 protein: CASSNFGSVNTEAFF
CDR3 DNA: TGTGCCAGTAGTAATTTCGGATCCGTTAACACTGAAGCTTTCTTT

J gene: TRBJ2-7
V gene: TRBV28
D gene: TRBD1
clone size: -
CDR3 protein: CASSSGQGVYEQYF
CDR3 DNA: TGTGCCAGCAGTTCAGGACAGGGTGTCTACGAGCAGTACTTC

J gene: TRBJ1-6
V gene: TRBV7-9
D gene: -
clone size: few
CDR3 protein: CASSFLATERHSPLHF
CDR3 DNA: TGTGCCAGCAGCTTTCTGGCCACAGAGAGGCATTCACCCCTCCACTTT

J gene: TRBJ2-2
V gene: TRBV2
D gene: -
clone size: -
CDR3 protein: CASSEEGTGELFF
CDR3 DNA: TGTGCCAGCAGTGAAGAGGGGACCGGGGAGCTGTTTTTT

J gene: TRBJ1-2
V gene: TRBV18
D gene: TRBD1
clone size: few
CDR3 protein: CASSPWTGGEDGYTF
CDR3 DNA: TGTGCCAGCTCACCGTGGACAGGCGGTGAGGATGGCTACACCTTC

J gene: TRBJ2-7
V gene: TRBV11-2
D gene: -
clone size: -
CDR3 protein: CASSLRRDTNFEQYF
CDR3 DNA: TGTGCCAGCAGCTTACGGCGGGACACCAACTTCGAGCAGTACTTC

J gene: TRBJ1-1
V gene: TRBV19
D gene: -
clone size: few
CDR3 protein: CASSVAGEGGSTEAFF
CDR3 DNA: TGTGCCAGTAGTGTCGCTGGTGAGGGAGGTAGCACTGAAGCTTTCTTT

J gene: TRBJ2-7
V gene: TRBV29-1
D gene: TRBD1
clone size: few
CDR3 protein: CSVTGARSEQYF
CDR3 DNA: TGCAGCGTTACAGGGGCGCGATCCGAGCAGTACTTC

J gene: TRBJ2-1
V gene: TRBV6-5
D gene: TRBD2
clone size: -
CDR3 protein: CASSSRGFYNEQFF
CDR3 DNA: TGTGCCAGCAGTTCGCGGGGGTTTTACAATGAGCAGTTCTTC

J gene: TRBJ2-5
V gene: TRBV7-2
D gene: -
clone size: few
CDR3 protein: CASSFSDQETQYF
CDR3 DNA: TGTGCCAGCAGCTTCTCGGACCAAGAGACCCAGTACTTC

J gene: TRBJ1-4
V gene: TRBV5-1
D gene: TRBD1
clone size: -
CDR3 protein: CASSLQGANEKLFF
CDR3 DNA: TGCGCCAGCAGCTTACAGGGGGCAAACGAGAAACTGTTTTTT

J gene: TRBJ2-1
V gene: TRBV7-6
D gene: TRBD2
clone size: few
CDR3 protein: CASSLTSGGAVNEQFF
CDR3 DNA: TGTGCCAGCAGCTTAACTAGCGGGGGGGCTGTAAATGAGCAGTTCTTC

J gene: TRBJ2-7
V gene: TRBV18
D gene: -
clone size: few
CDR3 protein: CASSPSASTYEQYF
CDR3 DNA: TGTGCCAGCTCACCCTCGGCTAGTACCTACGAGCAGTACTTC

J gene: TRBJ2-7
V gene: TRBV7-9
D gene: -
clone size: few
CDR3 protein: CASSPTGTSSYEQYF
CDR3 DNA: TGTGCCAGCAGCCCCACCGGGACAAGCTCTTACGAGCAGTACTTC

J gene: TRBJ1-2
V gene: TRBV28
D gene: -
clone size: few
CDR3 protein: CASSLGGRRDGGYTF
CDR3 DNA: TGTGCCAGCAGTTTAGGCGGACGGAGAGACGGTGGCTACACCTTC

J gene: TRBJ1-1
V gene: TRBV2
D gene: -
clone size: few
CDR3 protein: CASNGSPDTEAFF
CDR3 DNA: TGTGCCAGCAATGGAAGCCCGGACACTGAAGCTTTCTTT

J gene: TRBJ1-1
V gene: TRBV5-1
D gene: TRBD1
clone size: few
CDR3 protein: CASSLGQDNTEAFF
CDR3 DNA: TGCGCCAGCAGCTTAGGACAGGACAACACTGAAGCTTTCTTT

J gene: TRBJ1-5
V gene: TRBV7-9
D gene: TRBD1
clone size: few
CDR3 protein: CASSLDGTGNQPQHF
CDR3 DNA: TGTGCCAGCAGCTTAGACGGGACAGGGAATCAGCCCCAGCATTTT

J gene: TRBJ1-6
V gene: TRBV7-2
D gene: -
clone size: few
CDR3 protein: CASSSGSYNSPLHF
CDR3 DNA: TGTGCCAGCAGCTCCGGTTCCTATAATTCACCCCTCCACTTT

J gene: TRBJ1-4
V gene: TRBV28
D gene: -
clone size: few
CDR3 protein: CASQAGEKLFF
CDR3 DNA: TGTGCCAGTCAGGCGGGAGAAAAACTGTTTTTT

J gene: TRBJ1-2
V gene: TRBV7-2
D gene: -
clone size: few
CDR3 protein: CASSTYQGPHTF
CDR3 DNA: TGTGCCAGCAGCACCTATCAGGGTCCACACACCTTC

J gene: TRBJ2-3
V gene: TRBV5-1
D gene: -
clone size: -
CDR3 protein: CASSLVGGVSTDTQYF
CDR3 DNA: TGCGCCAGCAGCTTGGTTGGCGGCGTAAGCACAGATACGCAGTATTTT

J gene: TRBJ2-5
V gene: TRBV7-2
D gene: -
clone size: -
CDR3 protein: CASSWGLQETQYF
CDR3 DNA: TGTGCCAGCAGCTGGGGTCTGCAAGAGACCCAGTACTTC

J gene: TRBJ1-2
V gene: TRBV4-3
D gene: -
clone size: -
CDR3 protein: CASSQGWDGLNYGYTF
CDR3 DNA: TGCGCCAGCAGCCAAGGGTGGGACGGACTAAACTATGGCTACACCTTC

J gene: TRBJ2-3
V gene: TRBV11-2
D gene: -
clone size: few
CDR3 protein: CASSPRSGTQYF
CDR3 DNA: TGTGCCAGCAGCCCAAGGTCCGGTACGCAGTATTTT

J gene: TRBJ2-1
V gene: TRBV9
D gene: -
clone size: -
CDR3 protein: CASSVVGNSYNEQFF
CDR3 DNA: TGTGCCAGCAGCGTAGTTGGCAACTCCTACAATGAGCAGTTCTTC

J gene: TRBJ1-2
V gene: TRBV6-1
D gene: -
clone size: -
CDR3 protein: CASSVRINQPYGYTF
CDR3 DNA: TGTGCCAGCAGTGTACGGATAAACCAACCCTATGGCTACACCTTC

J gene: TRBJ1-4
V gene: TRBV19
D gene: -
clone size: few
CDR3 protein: CASSSRTARNEKLFF
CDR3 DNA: TGTGCCAGTAGTTCTCGGACCGCTCGTAATGAAAAACTGTTTTTT

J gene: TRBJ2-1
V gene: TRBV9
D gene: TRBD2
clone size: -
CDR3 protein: CASSVGLRGASYNEQFF
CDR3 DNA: TGTGCCAGCAGCGTAGGGCTGCGGGGGGCCTCCTACAATGAGCAGTTCTTC

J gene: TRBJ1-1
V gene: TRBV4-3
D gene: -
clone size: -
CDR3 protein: CASSLEGNTEAFF
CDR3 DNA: TGCGCCAGCAGCCTTGAAGGGAACACTGAAGCTTTCTTT

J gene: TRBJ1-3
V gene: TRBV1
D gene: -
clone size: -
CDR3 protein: CTSSQGDRGFLSGNTIYF
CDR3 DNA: TGCACCAGCAGCCAAGGGGACAGGGGGTTCCTCTCTGGAAACACCATATATTTT

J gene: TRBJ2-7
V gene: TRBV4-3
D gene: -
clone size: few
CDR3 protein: CASSQEVSQTYIYEQYF
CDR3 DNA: TGCGCCAGCAGCCAAGAGGTTTCCCAAACATATATCTACGAGCAGTACTTC

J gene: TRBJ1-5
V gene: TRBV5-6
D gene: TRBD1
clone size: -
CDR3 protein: CASSSAGTGTYSNQPQHF
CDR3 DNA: TGTGCCAGCAGCTCCGCCGGGACAGGGACTTATAGCAATCAGCCCCAGCATTTT

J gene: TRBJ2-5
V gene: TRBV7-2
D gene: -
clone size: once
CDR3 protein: CASSSPAVGRETQYF
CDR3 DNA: TGTGCCAGCAGCTCACCCGCGGTGGGTCGAGAGACCCAGTACTTC

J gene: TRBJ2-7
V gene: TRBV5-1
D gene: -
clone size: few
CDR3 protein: CASSLEGRGSYEQYF
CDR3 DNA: TGCGCCAGCAGCTTGGAGGGCAGGGGTTCCTACGAGCAGTACTTC

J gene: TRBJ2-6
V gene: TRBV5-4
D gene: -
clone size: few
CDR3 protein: CASSPESSGANVLTF
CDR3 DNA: TGTGCCAGCAGCCCGGAGAGCTCTGGGGCCAACGTCCTGACTTTC

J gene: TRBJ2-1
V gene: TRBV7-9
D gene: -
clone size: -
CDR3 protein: CASSLASSYNEQFF
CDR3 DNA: TGTGCCAGCAGCTTGGCGAGCTCCTACAATGAGCAGTTCTTC

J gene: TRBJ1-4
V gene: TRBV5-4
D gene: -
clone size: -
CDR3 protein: CASSLDYRGRGEKLFF
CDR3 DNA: TGTGCCAGCAGCTTGGATTATCGGGGACGGGGTGAAAAACTGTTTTTT

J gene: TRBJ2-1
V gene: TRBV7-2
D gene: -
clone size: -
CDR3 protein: CASSLDTRREIF
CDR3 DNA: TGTGCCAGCAGCTTAGATACGAGGAGGGAGATCTTC

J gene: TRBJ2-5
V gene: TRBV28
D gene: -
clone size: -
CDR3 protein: CASSLDGGLETQYF
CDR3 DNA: TGTGCCAGCAGTTTAGACGGGGGGCTGGAGACCCAGTACTTC

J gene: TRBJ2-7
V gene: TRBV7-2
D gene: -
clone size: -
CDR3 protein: CASRSAYEQYF
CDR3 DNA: TGTGCCAGCAGGTCAGCCTACGAGCAGTACTTC

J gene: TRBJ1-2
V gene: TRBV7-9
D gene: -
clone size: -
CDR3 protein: CASSFVRANYGYTF
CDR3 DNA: TGTGCCAGCAGCTTCGTCAGAGCTAACTATGGCTACACCTTC

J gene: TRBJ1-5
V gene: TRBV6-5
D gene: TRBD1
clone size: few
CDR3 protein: CASRETGIGNQPQHF
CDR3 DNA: TGTGCCAGCAGAGAGACAGGGATTGGGAATCAGCCCCAGCATTTT

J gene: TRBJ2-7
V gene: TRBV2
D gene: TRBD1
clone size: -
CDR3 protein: CASVPTGDYEQYF
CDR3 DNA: TGTGCCAGCGTTCCGACAGGGGATTACGAGCAGTACTTC

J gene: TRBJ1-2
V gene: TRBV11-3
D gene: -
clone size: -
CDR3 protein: CASSARSKRDYGYTF
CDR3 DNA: TGTGCCAGCAGCGCGAGGTCGAAAAGGGACTATGGCTACACCTTC

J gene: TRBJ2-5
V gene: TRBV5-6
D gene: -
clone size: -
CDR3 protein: CASSLSLSVPNF
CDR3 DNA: TGTGCCAGCAGCTTGTCGTTGTCAGTTCCTAACTTC

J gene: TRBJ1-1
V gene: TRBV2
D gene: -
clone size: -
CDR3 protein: CASISQGGTEAFF
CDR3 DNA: TGTGCCAGCATCAGTCAGGGCGGCACTGAAGCTTTCTTT

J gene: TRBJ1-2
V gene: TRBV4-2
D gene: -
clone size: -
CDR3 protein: CASSQDRQGNGYTF
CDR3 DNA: TGTGCCAGCAGCCAAGATAGGCAGGGGAATGGCTACACCTTC